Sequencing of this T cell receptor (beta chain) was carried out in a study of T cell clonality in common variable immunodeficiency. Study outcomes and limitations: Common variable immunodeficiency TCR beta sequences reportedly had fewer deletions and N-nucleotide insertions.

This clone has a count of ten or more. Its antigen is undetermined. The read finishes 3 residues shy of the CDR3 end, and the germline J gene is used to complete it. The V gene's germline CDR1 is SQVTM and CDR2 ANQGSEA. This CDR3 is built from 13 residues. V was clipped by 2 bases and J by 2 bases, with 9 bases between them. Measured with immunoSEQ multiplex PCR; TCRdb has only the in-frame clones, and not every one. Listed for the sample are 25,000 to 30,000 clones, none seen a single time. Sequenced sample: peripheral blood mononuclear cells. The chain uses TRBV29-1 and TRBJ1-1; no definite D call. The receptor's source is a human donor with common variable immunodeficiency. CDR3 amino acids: CSVETRPNTEAFF. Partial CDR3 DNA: TGCAGCGTTGAAACCAGGCCAAACACTGAA.